This TCR beta chain was sequenced for a study of vaccination and CD4 T cells after COVID-19 (dated by TCRdb to the early 2020s). Looking at the study overall: Every convalescent patient had a positive nasal swab PCR test for SARS-CoV-2, with mild disease in 9 or 10 patients and severe disease in one. In the convalescent cohort there were six males and four females, among whom were two Hispanic individuals, seven Caucasians, two Asians and one multiracial person. Two doses of either the Pfizer-BioNTech BNT162b2 vaccine (n=8) or the Moderna mRNA-1273 vaccine (n=2) were administered to participants. Post-COVID blood samples were collected from convalescent patients a median of around 100 days after diagnosis, with a range of roughly 30 to 161 days. Post-vaccine blood samples were obtained a median of around 67 days after the second vaccine dose, with a range of roughly 13 to 250 days. The cultures were stimulated with overlapping spike peptide pools from SARS-CoV-2 and from the common cold coronaviruses HCoV-NL63, HCoV-OC43 and HCoV-229E. Control cultures received a CEFX viral epitope pool as the positive control, an HIV-1 Nef peptide pool as the negative control, or no peptide. In nine to eleven COVID-19 convalescent patients and 4 infection-naive healthy vaccine recipients, researchers compared the spike-specific CD4+ TCR repertoire from before mRNA vaccination with the repertoire from after.

The library was generated by PCR. TCR sequencing of DNA from cultured CD4+ T cells used the Oncomine TCR Beta short-read assay at the Johns Hopkins FTIC core. The QIAamp micro DNA kit was used to extract genomic DNA from the cultured CD4+ T cells. Oncomine TCR Beta libraries from cultured CD4+ T cells were pooled using unique dual indexes and sequenced on an Illumina iSeq 100. As for how the authors treated the data: Non-productive sequences were removed, and CDR3s that did not start with C, did not end with F or W, or were shorter than 7 amino acids were discarded. The MANAFEST web application identified antigen-specific clonotypes by comparing peptide-stimulated wells against reference wells and other culture wells. An FDR below 0.05, an odds ratio above 5, and a productive frequency above 0.1% in at least two of three replicate wells were required for clones to be considered positive. A clonotype was classed as cross-reactive if the clonotype showed significant expansion both in SARS-CoV-2 spike wells and in at least one common cold coronavirus spike condition. Using R version 3.6.1, CDR3 homology was evaluated through Levenshtein distances (stringdist) along with unrooted phylogenetic trees (ape). TCRdb reprocessed the public reads (quality trimming at Q25 with fastp, clone calling with MiXCR) and kept in-frame beta chains. Every entry covers one CDR3 protein and lists the most common genes and DNA from its rows. The V and J calls come from TCRdb's annotation, not from the publication. In this sample the table shows roughly 9,000 distinct CDR3 sequences, under 60% of which occur a single time. The ten largest clones represent 20% of the sample.

The treatment or condition label here, explained by the study, means: roughly nine-day PBMC culture with coronavirus spike peptide pools or control peptides (ViraFEST assay). The ViraFEST assay was used in the study, in which antigen-specific T cells were expanded with peptide pools and expanded clonotypes were subsequently identified by TCR sequencing. The convalescent patients' positive SARS-CoV-2 PCR tests fell between March and December 2020, which was before the Alpha, Beta and Delta variants emerged in the United States. PBMCs were cultured at roughly 1.9 million per well in IMDM supplemented with around 5.5% human AB serum and about 10 IU/ml IL-2, with 9.5 to 10 ug/ml peptide pools added. On days 3 and 7, half of the culture medium was replaced with fresh IL-2-containing medium. Once the cells had been in culture for over 9 days, the EasySep CD4+ T cell isolation kit was used to isolate CD4+ T cells by negative selection. Ficoll-Paque Plus gradient centrifugation was used to isolate PBMCs from whole blood, and the isolated PBMCs were then either used fresh or cryopreserved at -140C. Each culture condition was generally run in triplicate wells.

Summary of the overall study and its limitations: The median number of SARS-CoV-2-reactive clonotypes rose from around 20 after infection to around 40 after vaccination, but the change was not significant. The study included relatively few convalescent patients and did not analyze early timepoints after natural infection. Among convalescent patients, a median around 86% of the SARS-CoV-2-reactive clones seen after vaccination appeared only after vaccination, which suggests priming specific to the vaccine. In convalescent patients, nearly all vaccine-specific clones (304 of 307) were found to be mono-reactive for SARS-CoV-2 spike rather than cross-reactive with common cold coronaviruses.

A word on this clonotype: The antigen it recognizes is unknown. Base qualities are not recorded, but no much larger clone differs from it by a single base.

The CDR3 contains 15 residues, cysteine and phenylalanine counted. Only the CDR3 DNA stays, 45 bases, in frame from base 1. Relative to germline, V is missing 3 bases and J is missing 7 bases, with 9 bases of the junction outside any gene match. The chain employs TRBV12-3 or TRBV12-4 and TRBJ2-1, with 7 middle bases fitting TRBD1. Sample: CD4+ T cells from blood, cultured in vitro. This sequence originates from a human donor who had recovered from COVID-19. The CDR3 in this case is CASSFLRQGRNEQFF. The nucleotides read TGTGCCAGCAGTTTCCTGAGACAGGGACGGAATGAGCAGTTCTTC.